The clone carrying this TCR beta chain was seen more than once but under ten times. With a far larger clone one base away, a read error is the likely cause. The germline V gene encodes CDR1 SEHNR and CDR2 FQNEAQ (reference sequence). CDR3 length equals 12 residues. The V gene lost 4 bases and the J gene lost 7 bases, with 11 bases spanning the gap. The sample is drawn from a study of prognosis after radiotherapy for stage I lung cancer. Study information: Enrolled patients comprised 14 to 15 with newly diagnosed primary stage I lung tumors and about five with oligometastatic NSCLC after surgical resection of the primary tumor. In this cohort, no one received concurrent therapy with stereotactic body radiotherapy.

TCR beta CDR3 was amplified from genomic DNA by two-round multiplex PCR. Each TRBV and TRBJ gene had its own primer in the first PCR round. Using its own MiXCR run on the multiplex PCR reads, TCRdb lists one record per CDR3 protein. The repertoire has 15,000 to 20,000 distinct CDR3 sequences, about 30% of them found once; the top ten carry approximately 31%. The genes are TRBV7-9 and TRBJ2-7, with D hard to call. Source: PBMCs, taken before or after stereotactic body radiation therapy (not recorded which). The clonotype comes from a donor of 50 years or more with non-small cell lung cancer. CDR3 region: CASSWLPNEQYF. CDR3 bases: TGTGCCAGCAGCTGGCTACCCAATGAGCAGTACTTC.